These T cell receptor beta chains were read from a single sample in a study of OX40 agonist ivuxolimab in advanced cancers. Sequencing used immunoSEQ multiplex PCR; TCRdb keeps in-frame clones, though not all of them. The sample contains 30,000 to 35,000 clones, roughly 87% of which appear only once. Sequenced material: CD4+ or CD8+ T cells sorted from blood, taken in a trial of the OX40 agonist ivuxolimab. These receptors were taken from an adult with an advanced solid tumor such as melanoma, head and neck, liver or kidney cancer. The CDR3 runs from the conserved cysteine through the conserved F or W. D genes are given only for firm matches. For some rows the clone size is stated as once, few or many, or as a class when expanded; others skip it.

TRBV5-6,few,TRBJ2-1,TRBD2,TGTGCCAGCAGCATTCTAGCGGGAGAACGCAATGAGCAGTTCTTC,CASSILAGERNEQFF
TRBV9,.,TRBJ1-1,.,TGTGCCAGCAGCGTAGACAGGTCCACTGAAGCTTTCTTT,CASSVDRSTEAFF
TRBV28,.,TRBJ2-7,.,TGTGCCAGCAGTTTACATGGACGGACCTCCTACGAGCAGTACTTC,CASSLHGRTSYEQYF
TRBV6-4,.,TRBJ2-2,.,TGTGCCAGCAGTTCAAACCGGGGATTAACTAGTTCCACCGGGGAGCTGTTTTTT,CASSSNRGLTSSTGELFF
TRBV5-1,.,TRBJ2-1,TRBD2,TGCGCCAGCAGCTCGACTAGCGAGCCTTACAATGAGCAGTTCTTC,CASSSTSEPYNEQFF
TRBV12-5,.,TRBJ1-1,.,TGTGCTAGTGCCGTACAGGGTAACACTGAAGCTTTCTTT,CASAVQGNTEAFF
TRBV7-2,.,TRBJ2-1,.,TGTGCCAGCAGCTTAGCTCCGTCGAGCTCCTACAATGAGCAGTTCTTC,CASSLAPSSSYNEQFF
TRBV12-5,few,TRBJ2-7,TRBD2,TGTGCTAGTGGCCTGGGACTAGCGGGAACCTACGAGCAGTACTTC,CASGLGLAGTYEQYF
TRBV5-6,.,TRBJ2-7,TRBD2,TGTGCCAGCAGAGGACTAGCGGGAGATGACGAGCAGTACTTC,CASRGLAGDDEQYF
TRBV5-1,.,TRBJ2-7,TRBD1,TGCGCCAGCAGCTGGACAGGTCCCGACGAGCAGTACTTC,CASSWTGPDEQYF
TRBV10-1,.,TRBJ2-3,.,TGCGCCAGCGGGCCGACAAACAAGGAAGATACGCAGTATTTT,CASGPTNKEDTQYF
TRBV5-4,once,TRBJ1-3,.,TGTGCCAGCAGCCCCCAGGGCCTTGGAAACACCATATATTTT,CASSPQGLGNTIYF
TRBV7-2,.,TRBJ2-5,.,TGTGCCAGCAGCTTCGACCAAGAGACCCAGTACTTC,CASSFDQETQYF
TRBV5-7,.,TRBJ2-3,TRBD2,TGTGCCAGCAGCCACACTAGCGGGAGTAATACGCAGTATTTT,CASSHTSGSNTQYF